The T cell receptor (beta chain) under discussion was sequenced for a study of control samples from healthy donors and cancer patients. Method: immunoSEQ multiplex PCR; TCRdb's copy keeps in-frame clones and lacks some. The sample has 150,000 to 200,000 clones, around nine tenths seen once. Germline CDR1 and CDR2: KGHSH and LQKENI. The V gene lost 2 bases and the J gene lost 6 bases, with 17 bases spanning the gap. The CDR3 length is 16 residues. The sample was blood. This receptor was taken from a man aged 25 to 45 in good health. The V call is TRBV18, the J call TRBJ2-1; D perhaps matches TRBD1 (5 bases). The CDR3 here is CASSPNWQGTGNEQFF. The CDR3 nucleotides are TGTGCCAGCTCACCAAATTGGCAGGGAACAGGCAATGAGCAGTTCTTC.